This is a list of T cell receptor beta chains from one sample in a study of breast tumors, draining lymph nodes, adjacent tissues. TCRdb redid the calling of the multiplex PCR reads with MiXCR, one entry per CDR3 protein. The sample records about 31,000 distinct CDR3 sequences, approximately 57% being singletons. The sequenced sample was breast tumor tissue. All receptors derive from a female donor with breast cancer. Some clones in this sample may be carry-over from other donors' samples. The CDR3 runs from the conserved cysteine through the conserved F or W. Each record gives: V gene, clone size, J gene, D gene, CDR3 protein, CDR3 DNA. D genes are given only for firm matches. Size values are once, few and many counts, or a class for expanded clones, and some rows have none.

TRBV3-2	many	TRBJ1-4	NA	CASSQPTGVNEKLFF	TGTGCCAGCAGCCAGCCGACAGGAGTTAATGAAAAACTGTTTTTT
TRBV4-1	NA	TRBJ2-7	TRBD1	CASSLSDRGDYEQYF	TGCGCCAGCAGCCTTTCGGACAGGGGGGACTACGAGCAGTACTTC
TRBV7-2	NA	TRBJ2-7	NA	CASSPPGRGIYEQYF	TGTGCCAGCAGCCCGCCGGGACGAGGAATTTACGAGCAGTACTTC
TRBV9	NA	TRBJ1-2	TRBD1	CASSVGTGGNYGYTF	TGTGCCAGCAGCGTTGGGACAGGGGGCAACTATGGCTACACCTTC
TRBV10-2	NA	TRBJ1-5	NA	CASSSGNQPQHF	TGCGCCAGCAGTTCGGGGAATCAGCCCCAGCATTTT
TRBV20-1	few	TRBJ2-3	NA	CSARYADTQYF	TGCAGTGCGAGGTACGCAGATACGCAGTATTTT
TRBV29-1	medium-sized	TRBJ2-1	NA	CSVEDNWAKTNEQFF	TGCAGCGTTGAAGATAATTGGGCTAAAACCAATGAGCAGTTCTTC
TRBV20-1	once	TRBJ1-4	NA	CSARGSGGQEKLFF	TGCAGTGCTAGGGGATCGGGAGGTCAGGAAAAACTGTTTTTT
TRBV5-4	NA	TRBJ2-5	TRBD2	CASSLRDSGGKTQYF	TGTGCCAGCAGCCTCCGGGACTCGGGGGGAAAGACCCAGTACTTC
TRBV12-3/TRBV12-4	NA	TRBJ1-2	TRBD1	CASSFGTGLNYGYTF	TGTGCCAGCAGTTTTGGGACAGGGTTGAACTATGGCTACACCTTC
TRBV7-3	NA	TRBJ2-6	NA	CASSLSVSGADALPF	TGTGCCAGCAGCTTATCTGTCTCTGGGGCCGACGCCCTGCCTTTC
TRBV9	NA	TRBJ1-5	TRBD1	CASSVSDRGDQPQHF	TGTGCCAGCAGCGTATCTGACAGGGGAGATCAGCCCCAGCATTTT
TRBV7-6	few	TRBJ2-1	TRBD2	CASSLRTSGSDEQFF	TGTGCCAGCAGCTTAAGAACTAGCGGGAGCGATGAGCAGTTCTTC
TRBV20-1	NA	TRBJ2-7	TRBD2	CSARSGASGGYEQYF	TGCAGTGCTAGATCAGGGGCTAGCGGGGGGTACGAGCAGTACTTC
TRBV11-3	many	TRBJ2-7	NA	CASSSSQGYEQYF	TGTGCCAGCAGCTCCTCACAGGGCTACGAGCAGTACTTC
TRBV10-2	many	TRBJ2-7	NA	CASSGYRSTYEQYF	TGCGCCAGCAGTGGCTACAGGTCCACCTACGAGCAGTACTTC
TRBV9	NA	TRBJ2-1	NA	CASSGGPFSYNEQFF	TGTGCCAGCAGCGGGGGCCCGTTCTCCTACAATGAGCAGTTCTTC
TRBV20-1	NA	TRBJ2-1	TRBD2	CSAIEGSGRVSYNEQFF	TGCAGTGCTATAGAAGGTAGCGGGAGGGTCTCCTACAATGAGCAGTTCTTC
TRBV5-1	NA	TRBJ2-7	TRBD1	CASSSTGTGFDEQYF	TGCGCCAGCAGCTCAACCGGGACAGGGTTCGACGAGCAGTACTTC
TRBV6-1	many	TRBJ1-2	NA	CASSDALAYYGYTF	TGTGCCAGCAGTGACGCGCTTGCGTACTATGGCTACACCTTC
TRBV5-1	NA	TRBJ1-4	NA	CASSWQGSGTNEKLFF	TGCGCCAGCAGCTGGCAGGGATCGGGGACTAATGAAAAACTGTTTTTT
TRBV7-8	NA	TRBJ2-7	NA	CASSRTKGYEQYF	TGTGCCAGCAGCAGAACGAAAGGCTACGAGCAGTACTTC
TRBV10-3	NA	TRBJ1-1	TRBD1	CAISEPRGLGAFF	TGTGCCATCAGTGAGCCCAGGGGGCTTGGAGCTTTCTTT
TRBV5-1	NA	TRBJ1-2	TRBD1	CASSSRQGFGYTF	TGCGCCAGCAGCTCCCGACAGGGGTTTGGCTACACCTTC
TRBV18	NA	TRBJ2-6	TRBD1	CASSGRTGAGANVLTF	TGTGCCAGCTCAGGTCGGACAGGGGCCGGGGCCAACGTTCTGACTTTC
TRBV5-1	NA	TRBJ1-3	NA	CASSLAGIGNTIYF	TGCGCCAGCAGCTTGGCAGGGATTGGAAACACCATATATTTT
TRBV20-1	NA	TRBJ2-7	NA	CGAFYGYEQYF	TGCGGTGCTTTTTATGGATACGAGCAGTACTTC
TRBV15	NA	TRBJ2-7	NA	CATSRGRSYEQYF	TGTGCCACCAGCAGAGGTAGATCCTACGAGCAGTACTTC
TRBV29-1	NA	TRBJ2-5	NA	CSVGGGEETQYF	TGCAGCGTCGGAGGGGGGGAAGAGACCCAGTACTTC
TRBV9	NA	TRBJ2-7	NA	CASSVGVRWPYEQYF	TGTGCCAGCAGCGTAGGGGTACGGTGGCCCTACGAGCAGTACTTC
TRBV4-3	NA	TRBJ1-3	NA	CASSQDQGLYTIYF	TGCGCCAGCAGCCAAGATCAGGGGCTATACACCATATATTTT
TRBV15	medium-sized	TRBJ1-6	NA	CATSRDPSSPLHF	TGTGCCACCAGCAGAGATCCGAGTTCACCCCTCCACTTT
TRBV9	NA	TRBJ2-2	NA	CASSVGETWGGELFF	TGTGCCAGCAGCGTAGGGGAGACCTGGGGCGGGGAGCTGTTTTTT
TRBV20-1	medium-sized	TRBJ2-7	NA	CSATGNSGSYEQYF	TGCAGTGCTACAGGGAACAGCGGGTCCTACGAGCAGTACTTC
TRBV12-5	NA	TRBJ1-6	NA	CASASREGSPLHF	TGTGCTAGTGCCTCGAGGGAGGGATCACCCCTCCACTTT
TRBV19	NA	TRBJ2-1	TRBD2	CASSLAGSNYNEQFF	TGTGCCAGTTCACTAGCGGGCTCCAACTACAATGAGCAGTTCTTC
TRBV7-7	NA	TRBJ2-7	NA	CASSLKGRASYEQYF	TGTGCTAGCAGCTTAAAGGGCAGGGCTTCCTACGAGCAGTACTTC
TRBV4-2	large	TRBJ2-1	NA	CASSQDLQGNYNEQFF	TGTGCCAGCAGCCAAGATCTCCAGGGTAACTACAATGAGCAGTTCTTC
TRBV12-3/TRBV12-4	many	TRBJ1-1	TRBD1	CASRQGSGTEAFF	TGTGCCAGCAGACAGGGGTCGGGGACTGAAGCTTTCTTT
TRBV9	NA	TRBJ2-7	TRBD2	CASSVVAGGKQYF	TGTGCCAGCAGCGTAGTAGCGGGGGGAAAGCAGTACTTC
TRBV18	many	TRBJ2-3	NA	CASSPGGIVDTQYF	TGTGCCAGCTCACCGGGGGGAATCGTCGATACGCAGTATTTT
TRBV19	NA	TRBJ2-7	TRBD2	CASSTGLGGEQYF	TGTGCCAGTAGTACCGGACTAGGAGGCGAGCAGTACTTC
TRBV6-5	NA	TRBJ2-3	TRBD2	CASSPVRRGGGDTQYF	TGTGCCAGCAGTCCCGTTCGACGGGGGGGCGGAGATACGCAGTATTTT
TRBV20-1	NA	TRBJ2-1	TRBD2	CSARAFGGSNEQFF	TGCAGTGCTAGAGCCTTCGGCGGGAGCAATGAGCAGTTCTTC
TRBV5-1	few	TRBJ2-7	NA	CARTTGSSYEQYF	TGCGCCAGAACGACAGGAAGCTCCTACGAGCAGTACTTC
TRBV11-2	NA	TRBJ2-7	NA	CASREGTREQYF	TGTGCCAGCAGAGAGGGGACGCGGGAGCAGTACTTC